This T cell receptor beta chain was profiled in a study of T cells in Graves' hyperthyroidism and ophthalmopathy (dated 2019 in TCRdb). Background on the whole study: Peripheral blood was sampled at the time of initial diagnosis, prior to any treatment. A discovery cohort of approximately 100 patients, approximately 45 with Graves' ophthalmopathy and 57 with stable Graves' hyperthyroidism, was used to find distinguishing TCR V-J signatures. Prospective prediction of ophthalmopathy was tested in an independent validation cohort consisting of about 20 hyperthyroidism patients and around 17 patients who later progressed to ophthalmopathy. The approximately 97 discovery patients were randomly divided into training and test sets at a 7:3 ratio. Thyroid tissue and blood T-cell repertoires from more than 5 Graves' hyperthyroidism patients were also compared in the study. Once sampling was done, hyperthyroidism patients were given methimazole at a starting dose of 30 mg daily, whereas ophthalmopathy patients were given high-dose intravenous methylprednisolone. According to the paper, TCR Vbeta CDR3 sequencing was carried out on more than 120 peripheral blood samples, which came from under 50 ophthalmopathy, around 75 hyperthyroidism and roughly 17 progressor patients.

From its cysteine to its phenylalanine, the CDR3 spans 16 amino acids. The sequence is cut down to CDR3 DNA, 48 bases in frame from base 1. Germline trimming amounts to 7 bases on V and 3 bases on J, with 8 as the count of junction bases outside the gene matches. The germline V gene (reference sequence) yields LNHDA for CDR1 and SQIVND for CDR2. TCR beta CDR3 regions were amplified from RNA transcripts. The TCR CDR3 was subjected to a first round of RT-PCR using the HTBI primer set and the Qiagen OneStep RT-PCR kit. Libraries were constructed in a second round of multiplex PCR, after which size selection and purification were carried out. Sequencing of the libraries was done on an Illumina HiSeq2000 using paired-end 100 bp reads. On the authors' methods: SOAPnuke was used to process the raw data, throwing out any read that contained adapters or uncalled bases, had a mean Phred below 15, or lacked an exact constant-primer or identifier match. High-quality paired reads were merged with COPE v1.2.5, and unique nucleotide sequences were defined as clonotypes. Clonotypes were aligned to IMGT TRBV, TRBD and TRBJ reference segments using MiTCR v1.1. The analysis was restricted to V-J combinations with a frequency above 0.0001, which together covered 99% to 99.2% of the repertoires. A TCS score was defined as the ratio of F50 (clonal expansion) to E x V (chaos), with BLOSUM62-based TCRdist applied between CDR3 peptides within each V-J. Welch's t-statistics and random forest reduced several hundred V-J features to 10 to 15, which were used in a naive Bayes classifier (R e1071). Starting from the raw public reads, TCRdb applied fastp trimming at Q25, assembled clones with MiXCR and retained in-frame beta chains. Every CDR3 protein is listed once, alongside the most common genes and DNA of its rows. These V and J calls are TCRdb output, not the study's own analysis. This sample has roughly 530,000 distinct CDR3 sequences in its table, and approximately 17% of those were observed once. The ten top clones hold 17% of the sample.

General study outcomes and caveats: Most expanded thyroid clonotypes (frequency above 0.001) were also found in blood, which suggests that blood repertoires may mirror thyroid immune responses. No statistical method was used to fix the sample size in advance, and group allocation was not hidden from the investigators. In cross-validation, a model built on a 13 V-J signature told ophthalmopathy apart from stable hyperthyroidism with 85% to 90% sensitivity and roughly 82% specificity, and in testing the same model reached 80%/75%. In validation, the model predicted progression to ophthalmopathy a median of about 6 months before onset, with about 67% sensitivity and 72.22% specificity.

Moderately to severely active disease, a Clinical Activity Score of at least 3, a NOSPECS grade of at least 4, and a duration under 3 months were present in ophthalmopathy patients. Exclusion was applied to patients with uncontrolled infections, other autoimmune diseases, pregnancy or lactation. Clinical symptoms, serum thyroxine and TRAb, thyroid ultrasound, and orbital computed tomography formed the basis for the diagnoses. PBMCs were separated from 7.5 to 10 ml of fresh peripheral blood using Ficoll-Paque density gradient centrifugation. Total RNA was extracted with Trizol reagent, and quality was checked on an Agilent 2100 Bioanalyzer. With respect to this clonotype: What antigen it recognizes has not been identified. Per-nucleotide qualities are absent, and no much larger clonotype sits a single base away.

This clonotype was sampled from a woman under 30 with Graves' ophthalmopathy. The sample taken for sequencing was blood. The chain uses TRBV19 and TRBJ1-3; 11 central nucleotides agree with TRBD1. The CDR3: CASTIEGQGVGNTIYF. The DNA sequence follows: TGTGCCAGTACCATCGAGGGACAGGGGGTTGGAAACACCATATATTTT. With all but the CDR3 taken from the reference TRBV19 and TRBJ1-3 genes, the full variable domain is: DGGITQSPKYLFRKEGQNVTLSCEQNLNHDAMYWYRQDPGQGLRLIYYSQIVNDFQKGDIAEGYSVSREKKESFPLTVTSAQKNPTAFYLCASTIEGQGVGNTIYFGEGSWLTVV.